This T cell receptor beta chain was documented in a study of OX40 agonist ivuxolimab in advanced cancers. In the study overall: Three patients showed partial responses: one hepatocellular carcinoma and two cutaneous melanoma cases. Study-wide results and limits: At 0.1 to 3.0 mg/kg and by week 6, CD4+ and CD8+ T cells in the blood had expanded clonally.

Per the germline V gene, CDR1 is LNHDA and CDR2 is SQIVND (reference sequence). The CDR3 contains 14 residues. V dropped 5 bases and J dropped 8; count of bases not matched to a gene: 8. About this clone itself: What it binds is unknown.

The repertoire was sequenced with immunoSEQ multiplex PCR; TCRdb's copy has only in-frame clones and lacks some. The sample has 55,000 to 75,000 clones; just under 85% are singletons. The clonotype was recovered from an adult with an advanced solid tumor such as melanoma, head and neck, liver or kidney cancer. Source: CD4+ or CD8+ T cells sorted from blood, taken in a trial of the OX40 agonist ivuxolimab. V usage is TRBV19 and J usage is TRBJ2-2; 7 bases match TRBD1. The CDR3 bases are TGTGCCAGTAGTTCAAGACAGGGAGCAGGGGAGCTGTTTTTT. It encodes CASSSRQGAGELFF.